The 20 T cell receptor beta chains listed next were all sequenced from one sample in a study of OX40 agonist ivuxolimab in advanced cancers. Here immunoSEQ multiplex PCR was the method, and the copy in TCRdb shows in-frame clones only, minus some. The sample lists about 19,000 clones; over 75% were seen once. Specimen: CD4+ or CD8+ T cells sorted from blood, collected in a trial of the OX40 agonist ivuxolimab. These receptors were collected from an adult with an advanced solid tumor such as melanoma, head and neck, liver or kidney cancer.

The V gene is TRBV5-8, the J gene TRBJ2-2; D tentatively fits TRBD1 or TRBD2 (6 bases each). The V end was cut by 6 bases, the J end by 9 bases, with 21 bases between. The CDR3 has 15 residues. Germline V lookup: CDR1 SGHTS, CDR2 YDEGEE. The CDR3 nucleotides read TGTGCCAGCACCCTAAAGGGGGGAGGTGGCCGGGAGCTGTTTTTT. As protein: CASTLKGGGGRELFF.

The chain couples TRBV15 to TRBJ1-2; no firm D call. Germline CDR1 is LNHNV and CDR2 is YYDKDF (reference sequence). Trimming removed 8 bases from V and 8 bases from J, with 18 bases in between. The CDR3 length is 13 residues. The CDR3, as DNA: TGTGCCACCTCCGAAGCCTTGACAAGGGGCTACACCTTC. Translated: CATSEALTRGYTF.

This clone was counted only a few times. The genes are TRBV7-9 and TRBJ1-2; 7 bases match TRBD1. V shed 6 bases and J 4 bases; nucleotides not matched to a gene: 8. Germline V CDR1 and CDR2: SEHNR, FQNEAQ (reference sequence). The CDR3 has 14 residues. CDR3 amino acids: CASRGTGVPYGYTF. In nucleotides, the CDR3 is TGTGCCAGCAGAGGTACAGGGGTACCCTATGGCTACACCTTC.

The genes are TRBV7-6 and TRBJ2-1; the match to TRBD1 covers 9 bases. This CDR3 spans 14 amino acids. Germline V gene data show CDR1 as SGHVS and CDR2 as FNYEAQ. Trimming took 4 bases from V and 6 from J; bases not matched to a gene: 4. CDR3 loop: CASSSWDRVNEQFF. The CDR3 DNA sequence: TGTGCCAGCAGCTCGTGGGACAGGGTCAATGAGCAGTTCTTC.

The rearrangement links TRBV4-3 to TRBJ1-1, with D possibly being TRBD1 (5 bases). CDR1 is LGHNA, CDR2 YSLEER, per germline. The length of the CDR3 is 15 residues. V was pared by 0 bases and J by 3 bases, with 11 bases between. In nucleotides, the CDR3 is TGCGCCAGCAGCCAAGATCCGAGGGGACACACTGAAGCTTTCTTT. It specifies CASSQDPRGHTEAFF.

V usage is TRBV15 and J usage is TRBJ1-2; perhaps TRBD1 as D (5 bases). Germline values: CDR1 LNHNV, CDR2 YYDKDF (reference sequence). V was trimmed by 4 bases and J by 3 bases, leaving 9 bases between them. The CDR3 has 13 amino acids. CDR3 in DNA: TGTGCCACCAGCATGGGACGGTACTATGGCTACACCTTC. Amino acid sequence: CATSMGRYYGYTF.

This clone was recorded a few times. The chain employs TRBV19 and TRBJ2-7; D gene ambiguous. The CDR3 consists of 14 residues. The germline gives CDR1 LNHDA, CDR2 SQIVND (reference sequence). Between the trimmed V and J ends, which lost 5 bases and 3 bases, there was a span of 14 bases. The DNA of the CDR3 is TGTGCCAGTAGTCGACCCTACCAAAGCTACGAGCAGTACTTC. Protein: CASSRPYQSYEQYF. Together with reference TRBV19 and TRBJ2-7, the CDR3 gives the full variable domain: DGGITQSPKYLFRKEGQNVTLSCEQNLNHDAMYWYRQDPGQGLRLIYYSQIVNDFQKGDIAEGYSVSREKKESFPLTVTSAQKNPTAFYLCASSRPYQSYEQYFGPGTRLTVT.

This chain links TRBV18 with TRBJ2-3, with D possibly TRBD1 on 5 matching bases. V shed 0 bases and J shed 3 bases, with 13 bases lying between them. Germline V lookup: CDR1 KGHSH, CDR2 LQKENI. The CDR3 is 16 residues long. The CDR3 is CASSPPPGRRTDTQYF. CDR3 DNA: TGTGCCAGCTCACCACCCCCAGGGCGAAGGACAGATACGCAGTATTTT. The entire variable domain, with the rest obtained from reference TRBV18 and TRBJ2-3, is as follows: NAGVMQNPRHLVRRRGQEARLRCSPMKGHSHVYWYRQLPEEGLKFMVYLQKENIIDESGMPKERFSAEFPKEGPSILRIQQVVRGDSAAYFCASSPPPGRRTDTQYFGPGTRLTVL.

The chain employs TRBV2 and TRBJ2-5; D is tentatively TRBD1 or TRBD2 (6 bases each). Trimming pared 6 bases from V and 5 bases from J, leaving 19 bases between. The germline V gene encodes CDR1 SNHLY and CDR2 FYNNEI. The CDR3 totals 15 residues. The CDR3 sequence is CASSGRGAGWETQYF. CDR3 nucleotides: TGTGCCAGCAGCGGAAGGGGGGCAGGGTGGGAGACCCAGTACTTC.

V is TRBV19 and J is TRBJ2-1; D is possibly TRBD1 (5 bases). Germline V CDR1 and CDR2: LNHDA, SQIVND (reference sequence). V was pared by 5 bases and J by 7 bases, with 15 bases between. The CDR3 is made up of 14 amino acids. For the CDR3, the DNA is TGTGCCAGTAGTCCCAGGGTGGTGCGAAATGAGCAGTTCTTC. Protein: CASSPRVVRNEQFF.

The chain joins TRBV5-6 to TRBJ1-6, with 9 bases identical to TRBD1. J was trimmed by 9 bases and V by 7 bases; bases with no gene match: 2. The CDR3 has 12 amino acids. The germline gives CDR1 SGHDT, CDR2 YYEEEE. For the CDR3, the DNA is TGTGCCAGCGGGGACAGGGCTTCACCCCTCCACTTT. Its protein product is CASGDRASPLHF.

V and J are TRBV11-3 and TRBJ1-1; 8 nucleotides match TRBD1. The germline CDR1 and CDR2 sequences are SGHNT and YENEEA. The V segment lost 6 bases and the J segment 5 bases; nucleotides outside the gene matches: 8. This CDR3 is built from 14 residues. The CDR3 region has the DNA TGTGCCAGCAGTTCCGGACAGGGCGGGACTGAAGCTTTCTTT. Protein product: CASSSGQGGTEAFF.

The genes are TRBV4-3 and TRBJ2-7; TRBD1 aligns across 7 bases. With V trimmed by 0 bases and J by 4 bases, 3 bases remained unmatched. CDR3 length: 14 residues. Germline loops: CDR1 LGHNA, CDR2 YSLEER. The CDR3 reads CASSQDRDSYEQYF. CDR3 sequence (DNA): TGCGCCAGCAGCCAAGATCGGGACAGTTACGAGCAGTACTTC.

The chain couples TRBV6-4 to TRBJ1-3, with D tentatively TRBD1 (5 bases). V was shortened by 0 bases and J by 3 bases, with 12 bases between the two germline ends. The CDR3 length is 16 residues. Germline CDR1 MRHNA, CDR2 SNTAGT. The chain's CDR3 is CASSDSGGGNGNTIYF. In nucleotides, the CDR3 is TGTGCCAGCAGTGACTCTGGGGGAGGGAATGGAAACACCATATATTTT.

The sample holds one count of this clone. The rearrangement links TRBV9 to TRBJ2-2, with D possibly being TRBD1 (6 bases). There are 16 residues in the CDR3. Germline assignment: CDR1 SGDLS and CDR2 YYNGEE. V dropped 0 bases and J dropped 5 bases, with 14 bases sitting between them. CDR3: CASSVESGVGTGELFF. The CDR3 DNA reads as TGTGCCAGCAGCGTAGAGTCAGGGGTCGGAACCGGGGAGCTGTTTTTT.

V is TRBV7-6 and J is TRBJ1-1; D not certain. Deletions cut 0 bases from V and 1 base from J, with 3 bases between. The germline CDR1 and CDR2 sequences are SGHVS and FNYEAQ. CDR3 length: 13 amino acids. The DNA for the CDR3 is TGTGCCAGCAGCTTAGCGGGGAACACTGAAGCTTTCTTT. Residues: CASSLAGNTEAFF.

V and J are TRBV5-1 and TRBJ2-7; 11 bases align to TRBD1. V dropped 0 bases and J dropped 4; count of bases not matched to a gene: 3. The CDR3 has 15 residues. Germline V gene lookup returns CDR1 SGHRS and CDR2 YFSETQ. The DNA for the CDR3 is TGCGCCAGCAGCTTGGCCGGGACAGGGGGTTACGAGCAGTACTTC. Translation: CASSLAGTGGYEQYF.

The rearrangement links TRBV9 to TRBJ2-3; D ambiguous. The CDR3 extends over 12 amino acids. V was shortened by 0 bases and J by 5 bases, with 4 bases between the two germline ends. Germline CDR1 is SGDLS and CDR2 is YYNGEE. DNA of the CDR3: TGTGCCAGCAGCGTAGCAGGAGATACGCAGTATTTT. Translated: CASSVAGDTQYF.

The V call is TRBV5-6, the J call TRBJ2-7, with 11 bases aligning to TRBD2. The CDR3 has 16 residues. The trim removed 0 bases at V and 4 bases at J, leaving 6 bases unmatched. Germline CDR1 reads SGHDT; CDR2 reads YYEEEE. CDR3 nucleotides: TGTGCCAGCAGCTTGGGCCCGGGACTAGCGGTATACGAGCAGTACTTC. This translates into CASSLGPGLAVYEQYF.

This chain connects TRBV10-1 to TRBJ2-1; 9 nucleotides align to TRBD2. Trimming removed 9 bases from V and 3 bases from J; junction bases left unmatched: 12. This CDR3 is built from 16 residues. CDR1 and CDR2 from the germline V gene are WNHNN and SYGVQD (reference sequence). CDR3: CARRGGLSLNYNEQFF. The CDR3 DNA reads TGCGCCAGGCGGGGGGGCCTTTCGCTAAACTACAATGAGCAGTTCTTC.